Listed here is a single TCR beta chain. V was clipped by 2 bases and J by 2 bases, with 9 bases between them. This CDR3 spans 14 amino acids. Germline values: CDR1 MNHEY, CDR2 SVGAGI. These data come from a study of T cell changes during pregnancy in multiple sclerosis. TCRdb's table, derived via immunoSEQ multiplex PCR, lists solely in-frame clones and lacks some. The repertoire holds roughly 50,000 clones, with approximately 94% as singletons. This chain links TRBV6-5 with TRBJ1-1, with D perhaps TRBD1 (5 bases). Sequences were derived from CD8+ T cells from peripheral blood mononuclear cells, sampled in the third trimester of pregnancy. The sequence derives from a female donor with multiple sclerosis, enrolled in a pregnancy study. The CDR3 coding sequence is TGTGCCAGCAGTTACAGGGGACTTAACACTGAAGCTTTCTTT. It specifies CASSYRGLNTEAFF.